The rows below give T cell receptor beta chains drawn from one sample of a study of blood T cell repertoires in COVID-19. The method was immunoSEQ multiplex PCR; TCRdb's version includes in-frame clones alone and lacks a portion of them. The sample consists of 150,000 to 190,000 clones, around 74% of them appearing once. Material: peripheral blood. The source is a woman older than 75 with acute or convalescent COVID-19. CDR3s include the opening cysteine and the closing phenylalanine or tryptophan. A D gene is named only where the DNA matches it firmly. Clone size is not always given. Where it is, it says once, few, many or a class for expanded clones.

v_call | d_call | clone_size | cdr3_aa
TRBV27 | NA | NA | CASSFFGQRSGELFF
TRBV2 | NA | NA | CASSVSVNTEAFF
TRBV10-3 | NA | NA | CAISPGSEQFF
TRBV10-3 | TRBD1 | NA | CAISEGTGGLHEQYF
TRBV19 | TRBD1 | NA | CASSTDRGIYGYTF
TRBV2 | NA | NA | CASRKGQENTEAFF
TRBV6-5 | NA | NA | CASSYSISGTYEQYF
TRBV12-5 | NA | NA | CASALGSSENIQYF
TRBV27 | TRBD1 | NA | CASSWGTGANQPQHF
TRBV25-1 | NA | NA | CASSQQGNTEAFF
TRBV11-2 | NA | few | CASSTWGPGRAEAFF
TRBV3-1/TRBV3-2 | NA | NA | CASSQRTPGGELFF
TRBV5-5 | NA | NA | CASSWTANSGNTIYF
TRBV7-9 | NA | NA | CASSRSGSTDTQYF
TRBV18 | NA | NA | CASFQGGTEAFF
TRBV5-1 | NA | few | CASSVLGSGLDTEAFF
TRBV7-2 | NA | once | CASSLGGGSTEAFF
TRBV19 | NA | NA | CASGIGQGNQPQHF
TRBV2 | TRBD2 | once | CASTPGGAGANVLTF
TRBV3-1/TRBV3-2 | NA | NA | CASSQAWRASGDTQYF
TRBV9 | NA | NA | CASSAGTRGYTF
TRBV11-2 | TRBD1 | NA | CASSSGQGSPGIQPQHF
TRBV3-1/TRBV3-2 | NA | NA | CASSQARRGGTEAFF
TRBV18 | TRBD2 | NA | CASSPSGRQSYEQYF
TRBV27 | TRBD1 | few | CASSFGTGAQPQHF
TRBV11-3 | NA | NA | CASSLRGSYNEQFF
TRBV3-1/TRBV3-2 | NA | NA | CASSQDLSPVEKLFF
TRBV13 | NA | NA | CASSPPGRRRTEAFF
TRBV2 | NA | NA | CASSEIGVLNNSPLHF
TRBV30 | NA | NA | CAWSGGTANTGELFF
TRBV6-5 | NA | NA | CARGGDSGANVLTF
TRBV14 | NA | once | CASSDNLVVSTDTQYF
TRBV11-2 | TRBD2 | once | CASSLGGGAHNEQFF
TRBV3-1/TRBV3-2 | NA | NA | CASRKGQLGNTGELFF
TRBV6-5 | NA | few | CASSLGGGEQYF
TRBV19 | TRBD1 | few | CASQDLRGLGTEAFF
TRBV7-2 | NA | NA | CASSHSTGNSPLHF
TRBV6-2/TRBV6-3 | NA | NA | CASSSNGETDTQYF
TRBV19 | NA | NA | CASRPEFTSTDTQYF
TRBV19 | NA | few | CASSITRLNTEAFF
TRBV6-5 | TRBD1 | few | CASTTGRLGYTF
TRBV12-5 | NA | NA | CASGSRAGGTGSNQPQHF
TRBV6-5 | NA | few | CASFQNYGYTF
TRBV5-1 | NA | NA | CASSLEGRGETQYF
TRBV28 | NA | NA | CASTPGREGYGYTF
TRBV30 | TRBD1 | NA | CAWSVSTGTGAGQPQHF
TRBV2 | NA | NA | CASRNTQGNTIYF
TRBV19 | TRBD1 | NA | CASSKGTGQNTGELFF
TRBV7-2 | TRBD1 | NA | CASSSRQGISDTQYF
TRBV5-1 | TRBD1 | NA | CASSTGGSGNTIYF
TRBV5-1 | NA | NA | CASSPEGNQPQHF
TRBV2 | TRBD1 | NA | CASSEGQGGSPLHF
TRBV7-8 | TRBD1 | few | CASSRTGASGNTIYF
TRBV11-2 | NA | NA | CASSLVARNTGELFF
TRBV29-1 | TRBD1 | few | CSVEDRQAFF
TRBV7-2 | TRBD2 | NA | CASSLETSGGGDTQYF
TRBV27 | NA | NA | CASSLGQNTEAFF
TRBV18 | NA | NA | CASSPPLRTEAFF
TRBV27 | TRBD1 | once | CASSLYGGQDNSPLHF
TRBV7-2 | TRBD1 | NA | CASSLAAGTGNQPQHF